The T cell receptor beta chain under discussion was sequenced for a study of blood T cells in healthy people across ages (dated by TCRdb to about 2015). Describing the broader study: Template switching captured roughly one uniquely barcoded TCR beta cDNA molecule per two T cells in model experiments. To track age-related changes in TCR beta repertoire diversity, the study relied on deep sequencing normalized with unique cDNA molecular identifiers. Four age groups were formed from the donors: young (average 16 years), middle-aged (roughly 38), aged (over 55) and long-lived (82). Donors of different ages were randomly distributed across sequencing lanes to avoid experimental bias. The study analyzed two additional independent replicas of 1 million unique cDNA reads from the same blood draw for two donors, one aged 18 to 30 and one aged 80 or older. Findings and caveats that apply to the study as a whole: Compared with the aged group, more naive CD4+ T cells, fewer expanded clones and increased TCR diversity were shown by the long-lived group, suggesting age selection. Observed TCR beta diversity correlated strongly with the percentage of naive T cells measured by flow cytometry. As age increased, observed TCR beta diversity per million T cells dropped in a roughly linear way, and a significant reduction was already evident by age roughly 40. Since profiling was done on bulk unsorted PBMCs, naive and antigen-experienced compartments could not be conclusively compared. The CMV infection status of donors was not known, potentially confounding age-related changes in expanded clonotypes. Total diversity estimates from one million sequenced T cells were considered lower bounds and underestimates.

Donors were 35 to 40 systemically healthy Caucasian individuals from Russia aged 6 to 90 years. Approximately 9.3 milliliters of peripheral blood were collected from each donor into EDTA-treated Vacutainer tubes. Ficoll-Paque density-gradient centrifugation was used to isolate PBMCs, with at least 6.5 million per sample. Trizol reagent was used to extract total RNA from the PBMCs, yielding at least 5.5 micrograms per sample. For every donor, flow cytometry on a PBMC aliquot measured the percentage of naive CD45RAhigh/CD27high T cells. As concerns this clonotype: Its antigen is unknown. Base qualities were left out, and no much larger clone turns up one base away.

Library preparation employed 5' RACE. Sequenced on an Illumina HiSeq 2500. A second PCR of roughly 6 to 11 cycles was performed with a sample-barcoded 5' primer and a J-beta primer mix. A template-switch 5' adaptor carrying 12 random nucleotides introduced a unique molecular identifier onto each TCR beta cDNA molecule. At least 3 million CDR3-containing paired-end reads were obtained from each sample. First-strand cDNA was synthesized from all RNA with the Mint cDNA synthesis kit, primed by a TRBC-specific oligonucleotide. Following uracil-DNA glycosylase treatment, all cDNA underwent a first 18-cycle PCR with the universal primers M1SS and BC2_uni_R. Per the source publication's procedure: For normalization, 1 million high-quality reads were randomly selected from each sample, with every read carrying a distinct molecular identifier. Instead of being binned into consensus sequences, reads that shared molecular identifiers were thrown out. MiTCR, run with a Q25 quality threshold and the strictest error-elimination algorithm, handled CDR3 identification, clonotype clustering and error correction. Lower-bound total TCR beta diversity was estimated with a nonparametric unseen species model using Euler transformation. TCRdb took the public reads, trimmed them with fastp at Q25, ran MiXCR for clone calling and kept in-frame beta chains. Identical CDR3 proteins give one entry, which carries the most common genes and DNA. The V and J calls come from TCRdb's annotation, not from the publication. Across this sample there are some 1.4 million distinct CDR3 sequences, with roughly 40% seen only once. The leading ten clones occupy roughly 7.7% of the sample.

This clonotype was sampled from a woman younger than 35 in good health. The specimen was blood.

Read as DNA, the sequence is TGTGCCAGCAGCCAACTCATGCTAGCGGGAGGCAGCACAGATACGCAGTATTTT. Translated, this is CASSQLMLAGGSTDTQYF. The chain uses TRBV3-1 and TRBJ2-3; a stretch of 11 junction bases matches TRBD2. There are 18 amino acids in the CDR3, from cysteine to phenylalanine inclusive. This entry keeps only the CDR3 DNA: 54 bases, framed from base 1. Trimming removed 2 bases from V and 0 bases from J; the gene matches leave 7 bases unexplained. The germline V gene (reference sequence) provides CDR1 LGHDT and CDR2 YNNKEL.